This T cell receptor beta chain was observed in a study of cytomegalovirus exposure and HLA in healthy donors. Turning to the study itself: An analysis done earlier identified 100 million to 140 million unique TCR beta sequences from about 179 million T cells. General study results and limits: Specificity of a few CMV-associated chains for CMV antigens was verified in vitro.

A multiplex PCR was run with 60 Vbeta primers and 13 Jbeta primers. Only in-frame clones appear in the TCRdb table, and some are missing; sequencing was by immunoSEQ multiplex PCR. The sample records about 190,000 clones, around 67% being singletons. V lost 0 bases to trimming and J lost 4 bases, with 7 bases between them. Germline assignment: CDR1 SGHRS and CDR2 YFSETQ. The CDR3 consists of 13 residues. In this sample, this clone turned up a few times. What it recognizes is unknown. The rearrangement links TRBV5-1 to TRBJ1-2; the D is unclear. The sample comprised PBMCs. The TCR sequence derives from a woman in her thirties in good health and CMV-seropositive. The CDR3 reads CASSLASSYGYTF. Written as DNA, the CDR3 is TGCGCCAGCAGCTTGGCCAGTTCCTATGGCTACACCTTC.